The rows below give T cell receptor beta chains drawn from one sample of a study of blood T cells in healthy people across ages. Using its own MiXCR run on the 5' RACE reads, TCRdb lists one record per CDR3 protein. The sample has about 810,000 distinct CDR3 sequences; under 40% are singletons. The sample comprised blood. The source of these receptors is a man aged 18-30 years in good health. CDR3s include the opening cysteine and the closing phenylalanine or tryptophan. The order of the fields is V gene, J gene, CDR3 protein.

>TRBV2|TRBJ1-5
CASTLSRYTQPQHF
>TRBV7-9|TRBJ2-6
CASRNPGANVLTF
>TRBV29-1|TRBJ2-3
CSGGPWGTDTQYF
>TRBV19|TRBJ2-1
CASSIRSTGEQFF
>TRBV11-1|TRBJ1-2
CASSLQTGGGYTF
>TRBV30|TRBJ1-6
CAWDPQGTNSPLHF
>TRBV4-1|TRBJ1-4
CASSQGYGWEKLFF
>TRBV12-3/TRBV12-4|TRBJ1-6
CASSPKHLMFNSPLHF
>TRBV20-1|TRBJ2-7
CSAGEGRDILPLSYEQYF
>TRBV20-1|TRBJ1-2
CSARVEGVYGYTF
>TRBV4-3|TRBJ1-3
CASSQGTKTGYSGNTIYF
>TRBV4-2|TRBJ2-3
CASSQGQGPTDTQYF
>TRBV13|TRBJ2-7
CVSSSLGGHEQYF